These 31 T cell receptor beta chains share one sample of origin, sequenced in a study of T cells in Graves' hyperthyroidism and ophthalmopathy. TCR beta CDR3 region amplification was performed from RNA transcripts. The primer set for the first-round RT-PCR of the TCR CDR3 was HTBI. TCRdb reprocessed the multiplex PCR reads via MiXCR and lists one record per CDR3 protein. This table holds some 340,000 distinct CDR3 sequences, roughly 13% found once. Specimen: blood. The receptors were gathered from a woman in her 40s with Graves' ophthalmopathy.

This clonotype has a count of ten or more. This chain connects TRBV2 to TRBJ2-7; unclear D gene. The V end lost 5 bases, the J end lost 6 bases, and 8 bases lay between the germline ends. The CDR3 totals 11 residues. In germline, CDR1 is SNHLY, CDR2 FYNNEI. The CDR3 loop reads CASSQKVEQYF. As DNA, the CDR3 is TGTGCCAGCAGTCAGAAAGTCGAGCAGTACTTC.

The rearrangement uses TRBV19 and TRBJ1-5, with 8 bases that match TRBD1. Trimming at V came to 3 bases and at J to 8 bases, leaving 6 bases not matched to a gene. CDR3 length: 14 residues. Germline loops: CDR1 LNHDA, CDR2 SQIVND (reference sequence). CDR3 sequence: CASSIQQGGEPQHF. The CDR3 nucleotides read TGTGCCAGTAGTATCCAACAGGGGGGCGAGCCCCAGCATTTT.

V and J are TRBV7-6 and TRBJ1-5; no clear D. Germline CDR1 is SGHVS and CDR2 is FNYEAQ. The CDR3 has 13 amino acids. V was cut by 3 bases and J by 5 bases, with 8 bases left in between. The CDR3 loop reads CASSLRADQPQHF. CDR3 DNA: TGTGCCAGCAGCTTGAGAGCAGATCAGCCCCAGCATTTT.

This clonotype has more than one count but fewer than ten. At one end the junction does not follow the germline gene, possibly because of a read error. This rearrangement joins TRBV7-6 to TRBJ2-7; possibly TRBD1 for D (6 bases). The germline V gene has CDR1 SGHVS and CDR2 FNYEAQ. CDR3 length: 14 residues. CDR3 loop: CARSPRQATYEQYF. The CDR3 DNA follows: TGTGCCCGCAGCCCCAGACAGGCGACCTACGAGCAGTACTTC.

This chain connects TRBV5-5 to TRBJ2-1, with 14 bases that match TRBD2. J was trimmed by 8 bases and V by 5 bases; bases with no gene match: 12. Germline V gene data show CDR1 as SGHKS and CDR2 as YYEKEE (reference sequence). This CDR3 spans 17 amino acids. The CDR3 loop reads CASSRDPGTSGRYEQFF. The CDR3 bases are TGTGCCAGCAGTCGAGACCCCGGGACTAGCGGGAGATATGAGCAGTTCTTC.

Here the CDR3 reads CASSYTGGYSNQPQHF. The DNA of the CDR3 is TGTGCCAGTAGTTATACAGGGGGTTATAGCAATCAGCCCCAGCATTTT. The chain joins TRBV19 to TRBJ1-5; 8 bases match TRBD1. The CDR3 extends over 16 amino acids. Trimming removed 5 bases from V and 0 bases from J; junction bases left unmatched: 6. Germline assignment: CDR1 LNHDA and CDR2 SQIVND (reference sequence). The full variable domain, its missing parts supplied by reference TRBV19 and TRBJ1-5, is DGGITQSPKYLFRKEGQNVTLSCEQNLNHDAMYWYRQDPGQGLRLIYYSQIVNDFQKGDIAEGYSVSREKKESFPLTVTSAQKNPTAFYLCASSYTGGYSNQPQHFGDGTRLSIL.

V is TRBV5-4 and J is TRBJ1-4; TRBD1 matches 9 bases. The CDR3 loop spans 15 amino acids. V lost 1 base to trimming and J lost 11 bases; unmatched junction nucleotides: 9. Germline-derived CDR1 and CDR2 are SGHNT and YYREEE (reference sequence). As DNA, the CDR3 is TGTGCCAGCAGCTTGCCCCGGACAGGGGCCGGGAAACTGTTTTTT. This codes for CASSLPRTGAGKLFF.

This clonotype was seen ten or more times. The gene calls are TRBV6-1 and TRBJ2-3; 9 bases match TRBD2. Germline V gives CDR1 MNHNS, CDR2 SASEGT. The CDR3 extends over 15 amino acids. V dropped 6 bases and J dropped 9; count of bases not matched to a gene: 13. The CDR3 loop is CASSGPGLARQTQYF. CDR3 bases: TGTGCCAGCAGCGGCCCGGGACTAGCTCGGCAGACGCAGTATTTT.

This clonotype was detected many times. The V and J genes are TRBV2 and TRBJ2-1; D remains unclear. The germline V and J ends were trimmed by 0 bases and 10 bases, with 1 base remaining between them. CDR1 SNHLY and CDR2 FYNNEI come from the germline V gene. The CDR3 is 10 amino acids. CDR3 DNA sequence: TGTGCCAGCAGTGAAGCCGAGCAGTTCTTC. Translation: CASSEAEQFF. Combining the CDR3 with reference TRBV2 and TRBJ2-1 gives the whole variable domain EPEVTQTPSHQVTQMGQEVILRCVPISNHLYFYWYRQILGQKVEFLVSFYNNEISEKSEIFDDQFSVERPDGSNFTLKIRSTKLEDSAMYFCASSEAEQFFGPGTRLTVL.

V and J are TRBV7-3 and TRBJ2-1; 11 nucleotides line up with TRBD2. The CDR3 contains 16 residues. Looked up from germline, CDR1 is SGHTA and CDR2 is FQGTGA. Trimming removed 2 bases from V and 6 bases from J; junction bases left unmatched: 6. The CDR3 bases are TGTGCCAGCAGCTTACTACTAGCGGGAGCCTCCAATGAGCAGTTCTTC. It yields the protein CASSLLLAGASNEQFF.

V usage is TRBV14 and J usage is TRBJ1-6; maybe TRBD1 (6 bases). The CDR3 runs to 16 residues. Trimming removed 1 base at V and 7 bases at J, with 14 bases between. Germline CDR1 reads SGHDN; CDR2 reads FVKESK. In DNA form, the CDR3 reads TGTGCCAGCAGCCAAGGGAACAGGGCGAGGAATTCACCCCTCCACTTT. Protein product: CASSQGNRARNSPLHF.

This clonotype was detected a few times. The gene calls are TRBV18 and TRBJ1-2, with TRBD1 identical over 7 bases. Germline assignment: CDR1 KGHSH and CDR2 LQKENI. This CDR3 is 15 amino acids long. The V segment lost 3 bases and the J segment 4 bases; nucleotides outside the gene matches: 8. This chain's CDR3 is CASSPDVQGSYGYTF. Written as DNA, the CDR3 is TGTGCCAGCTCACCCGATGTACAGGGGAGCTATGGCTACACCTTC.

This clonotype was seen at least ten times. This chain uses TRBV2 with TRBJ2-7; 7 nucleotides align to TRBD1. The CDR3 runs 14 residues. With V trimmed by 4 bases and J by 3 bases, 6 bases remained unmatched. Germline CDR1 reads SNHLY; CDR2 reads FYNNEI. The CDR3 spells CASSVWTGFYEQYF. DNA for the CDR3: TGTGCCAGCAGTGTCTGGACAGGATTCTACGAGCAGTACTTC.

This clonotype has a count of ten or more. CDR3 amino acids: CASSISSPGTEAFF. The CDR3 DNA reads as TGTGCCAGTAGTATTTCTTCACCGGGGACTGAAGCTTTCTTT. The V gene is TRBV19, the J gene TRBJ1-1, with D uncertain. Germline values: CDR1 LNHDA, CDR2 SQIVND (reference sequence). The germline V and J ends were trimmed by 3 bases and 5 bases, with 13 bases remaining between them. The CDR3 covers 14 residues.

This chain connects TRBV2 to TRBJ1-2, with 11 nucleotides matching TRBD1. Trimming took 6 bases from V and 4 from J; bases not matched to a gene: 4. The CDR3 contains 14 residues. Per germline, CDR1 SNHLY and CDR2 FYNNEI. CDR3 DNA sequence: TGTGCCAGCAGAAGGACAGGGGGCATCTATGGCTACACCTTC. Translated, it gives CASRRTGGIYGYTF.

This clonotype has a count of ten or more. The chain recombines TRBV7-9 with TRBJ1-2; no clear D. Trimming stripped 5 bases from V and 0 bases from J, with 4 bases between. The CDR3 is made up of 12 amino acids. Germline values: CDR1 SEHNR, CDR2 FQNEAQ (reference sequence). CDR3 nucleotides: TGTGCCAGCAGCGGGGCTAACTATGGCTACACCTTC. It is translated as CASSGANYGYTF.

This clonotype was observed many times. This chain links TRBV6-1 with TRBJ1-1, with D hard to call. Trimming took 7 bases from V and 0 from J, leaving 12 bases between them. Germline V lookup: CDR1 MNHNS, CDR2 SASEGT. The CDR3 totals 14 residues. In DNA form, the CDR3 reads TGTGCCAGCAACGGTAGGAATTTGAACACTGAAGCTTTCTTT. It is translated as CASNGRNLNTEAFF.

The table lists this clonotype with a few counts. This rearrangement joins TRBV19 to TRBJ2-5; D possibly matches TRBD1 or TRBD2 (5 bases each). The CDR3 is made up of 13 amino acids. Trimming took off 3 bases at V and 5 bases at J, with 10 bases between the two ends. Germline-derived CDR1 and CDR2 are LNHDA and SQIVND (reference sequence). This chain's CDR3 is CASSMRGMETQYF. Here the CDR3 DNA reads TGTGCCAGTAGTATGAGGGGTATGGAGACCCAGTACTTC.

This clonotype came up many times. V gene TRBV28 combines with J gene TRBJ2-7; D is tentatively TRBD1 or TRBD2 (5 bases each). Trimming pared 5 bases from V and 7 bases from J, leaving 21 bases between. Germline V CDR1 and CDR2: MDHEN, SYDVKM. This CDR3 spans 15 amino acids. DNA for the CDR3: TGTGCCAGCAGTCCCAGGGACGGAGCTGCGCAAGAGCAGTACTTC. This gives the protein CASSPRDGAAQEQYF.

The chain links TRBV20-1 to TRBJ1-1; no firm D call. The germline CDR1 and CDR2 sequences are DFQATT and SNEGSKA (reference sequence). V was clipped by 2 bases and J by 8 bases, with 9 bases between them. The CDR3 sequence is 11 residues long. The CDR3, as DNA: TGCAGTGCTAGACAGGCGTTCGAAGCTTTCTTT. Protein: CSARQAFEAFF.

This clonotype was seen repeatedly, ten times or more. The CDR3 sequence: CAGKQGGETQYF. In nucleotides, the CDR3 is TGTGCCGGTAAACAGGGCGGGGAGACCCAGTACTTC. This sequence joins TRBV6-1 and TRBJ2-5; D may be TRBD1 (6 bases). The CDR3 consists of 12 residues. Germline values: CDR1 MNHNS, CDR2 SASEGT. Trimming cost V 11 bases and J 5 bases, with 15 bases left between them.

This rearrangement joins TRBV5-5 to TRBJ2-3; D unclear. The CDR3 is made up of 16 amino acids. The V and J ends lost 2 bases and 1 base respectively, with 14 bases between them. The V gene's germline CDR1 is SGHKS and CDR2 YYEKEE (reference sequence). The CDR3 coding sequence is TGTGCCAGCAGCTTTATCCCGGCGGTGGGCACAGATACGCAGTATTTT. This sequence encodes CASSFIPAVGTDTQYF.

The sample holds a few counts of this clonotype. The chain employs TRBV4-1 and TRBJ1-2; D is uncertain. Germline V gene lookup returns CDR1 MGHRA and CDR2 YSYEKL. The CDR3 runs to 15 residues. Trimming removed 1 base at V and 2 bases at J, with 11 bases between. The CDR3 loop reads CASSQVSHSNYGYTF. The CDR3, as DNA: TGCGCCAGCAGCCAAGTGAGTCACTCAAACTATGGCTACACCTTC.

Ten or more counts support this clonotype. The V gene is TRBV6-4, the J gene TRBJ1-1; D is perhaps TRBD1 (6 bases). Germline V gives CDR1 MRHNA, CDR2 SNTAGT. V was trimmed by 6 bases and J by 3 bases, leaving 14 bases between them. The CDR3 contains 14 residues. The CDR3 nucleotides are TGTGCCAGCAGCCTCGCGGGGGCGGACACTGAAGCTTTCTTT. It specifies CASSLAGADTEAFF.

This clonotype has ten or more counts. The V and J genes are TRBV7-6 and TRBJ2-3, with D maybe TRBD1 (6 bases). Trimming took off 1 base at V and 2 bases at J, with 13 bases between the two ends. This CDR3 contains 16 residues. Looked up from germline, CDR1 is SGHVS and CDR2 is FNYEAQ. CDR3 sequence: CASSLDGTLLTDTQYF. The CDR3, as DNA: TGTGCCAGCAGCTTAGATGGGACATTGCTCACAGATACGCAGTATTTT.

The CDR3 reads CSAREGAVGGLREQYF. The DNA for the CDR3 is TGCAGTGCTAGAGAGGGGGCCGTTGGGGGGCTTCGGGAGCAGTACTTC. The chain carries TRBV20-1 and TRBJ2-7; D tentatively fits TRBD1 or TRBD2 (6 bases each). V lost 0 bases and J 7 bases, leaving 22 bases between the germline ends. Germline values: CDR1 DFQATT, CDR2 SNEGSKA (reference sequence). CDR3 length: 16 amino acids.

This clonotype has just a few counts. The chain carries TRBV7-8 and TRBJ2-1; 11 nucleotides align to TRBD2. CDR3 length equals 17 residues. V lost 5 bases and J lost 6; bases outside the gene matches: 12. Per the germline V gene, CDR1 is SGHVS and CDR2 is FQNEAQ. For the CDR3, the DNA is TGTGCCAGCAGCCCCCTCCGGGGACTAGCGGAAATCAATGAGCAGTTCTTC. The encoded protein is CASSPLRGLAEINEQFF.

The chain couples TRBV7-9 to TRBJ2-7, with TRBD1 matching over 8 bases. The V gene's germline CDR1 is SEHNR and CDR2 FQNEAQ (reference sequence). The trim removed 2 bases at V and 0 bases at J, leaving 9 bases unmatched. This CDR3 contains 17 residues. CDR3 region: CASSLPGGTGDSYEQYF. The CDR3 DNA follows: TGTGCCAGCAGCTTACCAGGCGGGACAGGCGACTCCTACGAGCAGTACTTC.

This clonotype was detected ten times or more. The chain combines TRBV12-3 or TRBV12-4 with TRBJ1-5; no firm D call. This CDR3 has 13 amino acids. The V end was cut by 6 bases, the J end by 7 bases, with 13 bases between. Here the CDR3 reads CASSPGPYQPQHF. DNA for the CDR3: TGTGCCAGCAGCCCAGGACCTTACCAGCCCCAGCATTTT.

The chain uses TRBV5-1 and TRBJ2-5; D possibly matches TRBD1 or TRBD2 (5 bases each). V was shortened by 7 bases and J by 5 bases, with 12 bases between the two germline ends. This CDR3 contains 12 residues. The germline CDR1 and CDR2 sequences are SGHRS and YFSETQ. The CDR3 nucleotides read TGCGCCAGCCGGGACGGTGAGGAGACCCAGTACTTC. Translating it yields CASRDGEETQYF.

At least ten counts were recorded for this clonotype. The chain is built from TRBV28 and TRBJ1-3; D remains ambiguous. V lost 2 bases and J lost 4, with 6 bases in between. Germline V gene data show CDR1 as MDHEN and CDR2 as SYDVKM. This CDR3 has 13 amino acids. The CDR3 coding sequence is TGTGCCAGCAGTTTACTGTTAGGAAACACCATATATTTT. It is translated as CASSLLLGNTIYF. Filled out from reference TRBV28 and TRBJ1-3, the complete variable domain reads DVKVTQSSRYLVKRTGEKVFLECVQDMDHENMFWYRQDPGLGLRLIYFSYDVKMKEKGDIPEGYSVSREKKERFSLILESASTNQTSMYLCASSLLLGNTIYFGEGSWLTVV.